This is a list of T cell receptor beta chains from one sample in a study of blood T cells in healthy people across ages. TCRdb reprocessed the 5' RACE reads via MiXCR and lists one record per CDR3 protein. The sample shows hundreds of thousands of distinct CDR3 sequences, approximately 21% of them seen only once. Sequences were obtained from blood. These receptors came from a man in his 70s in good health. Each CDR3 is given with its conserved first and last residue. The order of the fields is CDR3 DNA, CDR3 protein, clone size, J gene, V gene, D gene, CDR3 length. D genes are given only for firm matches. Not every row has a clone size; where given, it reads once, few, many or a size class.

DNA: TGTGCCAGCAGCTTAAGCCTAGGGGATGAGCAGTTCTTC; CDR3: CASSLSLGDEQFF; size: NA; J: TRBJ2-1; V: TRBV7-6; D: NA; length: 13
DNA: TGTGCCAGCAGCTTTGGACAGGGATTTAACCAAGAGACCCAGTACTTC; CDR3: CASSFGQGFNQETQYF; size: few; J: TRBJ2-5; V: TRBV11-2; D: TRBD1; length: 16
DNA: TGTGCCAGCAGCTTGGGACAGGGGGCTGCCACTGAAGCTTTCTTT; CDR3: CASSLGQGAATEAFF; size: NA; J: TRBJ1-1; V: TRBV13; D: TRBD1; length: 15
DNA: TGTGCCAGCAGTTTTCCGGGGGCTGGGGCTAATGAAAAACTGTTTTTT; CDR3: CASSFPGAGANEKLFF; size: NA; J: TRBJ1-4; V: TRBV28; D: NA; length: 16
DNA: TGTGCCAGCAGTGATGGTACTCATAACGAGCAGTACTTC; CDR3: CASSDGTHNEQYF; size: few; J: TRBJ2-7; V: TRBV25-1; D: NA; length: 13
DNA: TGCAGCGCTGGGACATTGAACACTGAAGCTTTCTTT; CDR3: CSAGTLNTEAFF; size: few; J: TRBJ1-1; V: TRBV29-1; D: NA; length: 12
DNA: TGCAGCGTTGAAATGGCAGCCTATGGCTACACCTTC; CDR3: CSVEMAAYGYTF; size: NA; J: TRBJ1-2; V: TRBV29-1; D: NA; length: 12
DNA: TGCGCCAGCAGCCAAGGTAGCGGGGCGAGCACAGATACGCAGTATTTT; CDR3: CASSQGSGASTDTQYF; size: NA; J: TRBJ2-3; V: TRBV4-1; D: TRBD2; length: 16
DNA: TGTGCCAGCAGTAAAAGGGGCACCGGGGAGCTGTTTTTT; CDR3: CASSKRGTGELFF; size: NA; J: TRBJ2-2; V: TRBV6-5; D: NA; length: 13
DNA: TGTGCCAGCAGTACCCAAGGGGGAGGGAGGAACACTGAAGCTTTCTTT; CDR3: CASSTQGGGRNTEAFF; size: once; J: TRBJ1-1; V: TRBV28; D: NA; length: 16
DNA: TGCGCCAGCAGCGGACAGGGGTTAGGCAATGGGCGGTTCTTC; CDR3: CASSGQGLGNGRFF; size: NA; J: TRBJ2-1; V: TRBV4-1; D: TRBD1; length: 14
DNA: TGTGCCAGCAGCGCCCGACTAGCTCCGAGCTCCTACAATGAGCAGTTCTTC; CDR3: CASSARLAPSSYNEQFF; size: few; J: TRBJ2-1; V: TRBV9; D: TRBD2; length: 17
DNA: TGTGCCAGCTCACCACGTTCCGCGGGACTTAACATTCAGTACTTC; CDR3: CASSPRSAGLNIQYF; size: NA; J: TRBJ2-4; V: TRBV18; D: NA; length: 15
DNA: TGTGCCAGCAGCCTATTCGGACGGAGCTCCTACGAGCAGTACTTC; CDR3: CASSLFGRSSYEQYF; size: NA; J: TRBJ2-7; V: TRBV7-2; D: NA; length: 15
DNA: TGTGCCAGCAGCCGCCCTGGGCAGGGCGGAAACACCATATATTTT; CDR3: CASSRPGQGGNTIYF; size: NA; J: TRBJ1-3; V: TRBV7-2; D: NA; length: 15
DNA: TGTGCCACCAGCAGAGATCGACAGGGAGGCAATCAGCCCCAGCATTTT; CDR3: CATSRDRQGGNQPQHF; size: NA; J: TRBJ1-5; V: TRBV15; D: TRBD1; length: 16
DNA: TGCAGCGTTGAGGCGGGGCGGGGTGACACTCAGTACTTC; CDR3: CSVEAGRGDTQYF; size: NA; J: TRBJ2-4; V: TRBV29-1; D: NA; length: 13